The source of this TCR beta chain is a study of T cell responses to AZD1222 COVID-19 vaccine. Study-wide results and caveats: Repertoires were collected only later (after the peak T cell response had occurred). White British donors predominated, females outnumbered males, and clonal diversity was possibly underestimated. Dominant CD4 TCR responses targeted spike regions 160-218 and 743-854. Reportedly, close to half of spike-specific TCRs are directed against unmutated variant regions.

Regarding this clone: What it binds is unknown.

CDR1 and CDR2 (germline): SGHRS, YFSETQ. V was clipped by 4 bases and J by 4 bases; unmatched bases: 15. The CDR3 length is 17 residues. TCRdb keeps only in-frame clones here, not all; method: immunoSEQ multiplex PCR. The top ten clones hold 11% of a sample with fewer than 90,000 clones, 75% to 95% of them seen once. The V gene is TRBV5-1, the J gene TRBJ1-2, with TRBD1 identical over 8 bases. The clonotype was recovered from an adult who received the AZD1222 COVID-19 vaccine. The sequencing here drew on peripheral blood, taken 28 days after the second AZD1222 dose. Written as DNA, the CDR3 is TGCGCCAGCAGCCAGGCTCCCGGACAGGGTGGGACCTATGGCTACACCTTC. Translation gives CASSQAPGQGGTYGYTF.